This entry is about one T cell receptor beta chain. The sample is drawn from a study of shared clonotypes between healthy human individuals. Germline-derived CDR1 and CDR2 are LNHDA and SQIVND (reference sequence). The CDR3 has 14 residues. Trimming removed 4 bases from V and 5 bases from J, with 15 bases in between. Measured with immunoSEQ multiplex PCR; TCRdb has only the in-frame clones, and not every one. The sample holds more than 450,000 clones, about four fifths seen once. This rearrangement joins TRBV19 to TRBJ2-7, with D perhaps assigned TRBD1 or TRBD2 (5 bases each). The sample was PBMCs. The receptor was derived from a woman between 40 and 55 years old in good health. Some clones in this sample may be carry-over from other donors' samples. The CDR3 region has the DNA TGTGCCAGTAGTACCCGGGACCTCCAGGACGAGCAGTACTTC. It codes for CASSTRDLQDEQYF.